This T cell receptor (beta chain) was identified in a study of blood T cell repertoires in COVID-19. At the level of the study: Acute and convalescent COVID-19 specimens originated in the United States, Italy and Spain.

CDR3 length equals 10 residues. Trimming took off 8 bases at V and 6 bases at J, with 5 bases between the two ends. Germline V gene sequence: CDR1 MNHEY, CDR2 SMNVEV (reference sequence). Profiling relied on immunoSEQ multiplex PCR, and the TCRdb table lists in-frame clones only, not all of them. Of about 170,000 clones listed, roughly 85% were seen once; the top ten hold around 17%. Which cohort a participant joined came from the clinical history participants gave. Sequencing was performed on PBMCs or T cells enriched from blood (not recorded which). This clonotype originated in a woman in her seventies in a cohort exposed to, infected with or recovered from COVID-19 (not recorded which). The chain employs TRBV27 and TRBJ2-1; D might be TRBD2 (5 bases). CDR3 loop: CASGGNEQFF. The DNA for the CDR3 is TGTGCCAGCGGAGGCAATGAGCAGTTCTTC.